This T cell receptor beta chain was obtained from a study of OX40 agonist ivuxolimab in advanced cancers. Sequenced by immunoSEQ multiplex PCR; TCRdb stores in-frame clones only, minus some. The table includes tens of thousands of clones, roughly nine tenths detected once. With respect to this clone: Its cognate antigen is unknown.

The CDR3 is 16 residues long. The ends were cut back, 0 bases at V and 0 bases at J, with 10 bases in the middle. Germline lookup yields CDR1 SGHRS and CDR2 YFSETQ. Patients with a history of autoimmune disease or on systemic immunosuppression were excluded. The study's findings and limits: No antigen was identified for the clonally expanded peripheral T cells. At doses 0.1 to 3.0 mg/kg, CD4+ and CD8+ clones expanded.

The TCR was taken from an adult with an advanced solid tumor such as melanoma, head and neck, liver or kidney cancer. This chain uses TRBV5-1 with TRBJ1-3, with D maybe TRBD1 (5 bases). Sequences were derived from CD4+ or CD8+ T cells sorted from blood, sampled in a trial of the OX40 agonist ivuxolimab. The CDR3 loop reads CASSLGPGGSGNTIYF. The CDR3, as DNA: TGCGCCAGCAGCTTGGGCCCGGGGGGCTCTGGAAACACCATATATTTT. Full variable domain (remainder filled in from reference TRBV5-1 and TRBJ1-3): KAGVTQTPRYLIKTRGQQVTLSCSPISGHRSVSWYQQTPGQGLQFLFEYFSETQRNKGNFPGRFSGRQFSNSRSEMNVSTLELGDSALYLCASSLGPGGSGNTIYFGEGSWLTVV.